This entry describes one T cell receptor (beta chain). An amount of RNA that ranged from roughly 0.5 to 1 ug was reverse transcribed with random hexamers. Across 54 Vbeta and 13 Jbeta, TCR beta CDR3 was amplified with immunoSEQ multiplex PCR. MiXCR, run by TCRdb on the immunoSEQ multiplex PCR reads, gives a single entry per CDR3 protein. This sample has 210,000 or so distinct CDR3 sequences, with more than 85% found just once. High-throughput TCR beta sequencing covered peripheral CD8+ and CD4+ T cells. TEMRA cells were FACS-enriched and CD8+ and CD4+ T cells negatively isolated. These data belong to a study of CD8 T cells in Susac syndrome. The CDR3 contains 14 residues. Germline loops: CDR1 MNHEY, CDR2 SMNVEV (reference sequence). The V end was cut by 6 bases, the J end by 2 bases, with 12 bases between.

The origin of this receptor is a human donor with multiple sclerosis. Sequenced sample: CD8+ T cells from PBMCs. The rearrangement uses TRBV27 and TRBJ2-3; D unclear. The CDR3 bases are TGTGCCAGCAGACTTACAACCTTCACAGATACGCAGTATTTT. This translates into CASRLTTFTDTQYF.